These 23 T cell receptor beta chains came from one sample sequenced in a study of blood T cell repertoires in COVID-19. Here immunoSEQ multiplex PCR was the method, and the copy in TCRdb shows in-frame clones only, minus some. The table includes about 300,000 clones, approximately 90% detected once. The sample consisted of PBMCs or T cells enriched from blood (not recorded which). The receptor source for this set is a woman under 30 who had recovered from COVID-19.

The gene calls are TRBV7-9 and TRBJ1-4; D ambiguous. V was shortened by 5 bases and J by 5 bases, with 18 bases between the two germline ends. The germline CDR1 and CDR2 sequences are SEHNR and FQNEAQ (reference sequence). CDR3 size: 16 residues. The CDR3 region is CASSPSKANVNEKLFF. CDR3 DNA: TGTGCCAGCAGCCCGAGTAAAGCAAACGTAAATGAAAAACTGTTTTTT.

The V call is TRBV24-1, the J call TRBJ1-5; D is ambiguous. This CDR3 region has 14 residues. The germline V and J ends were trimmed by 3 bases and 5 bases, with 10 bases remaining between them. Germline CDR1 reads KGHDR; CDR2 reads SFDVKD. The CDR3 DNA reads TGTGCCACCAGTGATGTCAGGTCCGATCAGCCCCAGCATTTT. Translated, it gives CATSDVRSDQPQHF.

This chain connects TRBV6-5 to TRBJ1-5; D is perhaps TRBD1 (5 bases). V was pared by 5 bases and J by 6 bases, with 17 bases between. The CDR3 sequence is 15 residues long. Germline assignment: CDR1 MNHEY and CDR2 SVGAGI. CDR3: CASSRSGGFAQPQHF. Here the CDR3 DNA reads TGTGCCAGCAGTCGTTCGGGGGGGTTCGCTCAGCCCCAGCATTTT.

CDR3 in amino acids: CASSATSANEQFF. CDR3 coding DNA: TGTGCCAGCAGCGCCACTAGCGCGAATGAGCAGTTCTTC. The V gene is TRBV9, the J gene TRBJ2-1; TRBD2 matches at 7 bases. V dropped 3 bases and J dropped 7; count of bases not matched to a gene: 4. The length of the CDR3 is 13 residues. From germline, CDR1 is SGDLS and CDR2 YYNGEE. The entire variable domain, with the rest obtained from reference TRBV9 and TRBJ2-1, is as follows: DSGVTQTPKHLITATGQRVTLRCSPRSGDLSVYWYQQSLDQGLQFLIQYYNGEERAKGNILERFSAQQFPDLHSELNLSSLELGDSALYFCASSATSANEQFFGPGTRLTVL.

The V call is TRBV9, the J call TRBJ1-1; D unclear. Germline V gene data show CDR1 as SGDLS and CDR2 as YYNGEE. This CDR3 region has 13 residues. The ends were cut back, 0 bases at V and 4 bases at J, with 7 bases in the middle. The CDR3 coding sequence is TGTGCCAGCAGCGTAGGGCGGTTCACTGAAGCTTTCTTT. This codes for CASSVGRFTEAFF. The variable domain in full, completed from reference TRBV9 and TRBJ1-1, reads DSGVTQTPKHLITATGQRVTLRCSPRSGDLSVYWYQQSLDQGLQFLIQYYNGEERAKGNILERFSAQQFPDLHSELNLSSLELGDSALYFCASSVGRFTEAFFGQGTRLTVV.

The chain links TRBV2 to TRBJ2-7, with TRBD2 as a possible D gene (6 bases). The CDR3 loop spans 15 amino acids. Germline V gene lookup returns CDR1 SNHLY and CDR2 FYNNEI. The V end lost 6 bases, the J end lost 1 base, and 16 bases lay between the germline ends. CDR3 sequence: CASRRDSSNSYEQYF. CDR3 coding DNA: TGTGCCAGCAGGAGGGACTCCTCTAATTCCTACGAGCAGTACTTC.

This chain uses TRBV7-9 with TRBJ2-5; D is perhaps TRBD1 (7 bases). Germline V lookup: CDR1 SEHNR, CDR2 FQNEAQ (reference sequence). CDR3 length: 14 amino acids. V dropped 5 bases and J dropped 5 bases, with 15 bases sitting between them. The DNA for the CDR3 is TGTGCCAGCAGCCCACAGGGGAGGATGGAGACCCAGTACTTC. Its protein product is CASSPQGRMETQYF. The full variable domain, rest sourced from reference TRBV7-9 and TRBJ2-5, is DTGVSQNPRHKITKRGQNVTFRCDPISEHNRLYWYRQTLGQGPEFLTYFQNEAQLEKSRLLSDRFSAERPKGSFSTLEIQRTEQGDSAMYLCASSPQGRMETQYFGPGTRLLVL.

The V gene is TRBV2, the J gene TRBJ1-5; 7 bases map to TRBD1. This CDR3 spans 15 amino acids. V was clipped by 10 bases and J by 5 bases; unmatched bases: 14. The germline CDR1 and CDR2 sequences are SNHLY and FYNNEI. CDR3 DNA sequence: TGTGCCACCAAGCTCGCTTCAGGGGGTGATCAGCCCCAGCATTTT. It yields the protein CATKLASGGDQPQHF.

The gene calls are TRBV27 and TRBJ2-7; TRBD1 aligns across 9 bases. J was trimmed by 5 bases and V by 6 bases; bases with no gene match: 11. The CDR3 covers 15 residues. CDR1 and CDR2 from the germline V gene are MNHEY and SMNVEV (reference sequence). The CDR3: CASSTTGTGNDEQYF. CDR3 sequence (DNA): TGTGCCAGCAGCACCACCGGGACAGGGAACGACGAGCAGTACTTC.

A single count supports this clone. The CDR3 region is CASSLIGQGNNEQFF. In nucleotides, the CDR3 is TGTGCCAGCAGCTTGATCGGACAGGGTAACAATGAGCAGTTCTTC. This rearrangement joins TRBV5-4 to TRBJ2-1; 8 bases agree with TRBD1. The germline V gene encodes CDR1 SGHNT and CDR2 YYREEE (reference sequence). The length of the CDR3 is 15 residues. The junction had 5 bases not matched to a gene; V was cut back by 1 base and J by 5 bases.

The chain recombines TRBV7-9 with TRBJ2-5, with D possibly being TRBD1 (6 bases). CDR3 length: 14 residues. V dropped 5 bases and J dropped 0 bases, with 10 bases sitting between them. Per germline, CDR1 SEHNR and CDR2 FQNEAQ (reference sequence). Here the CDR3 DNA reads TGTGCCAGCAGCCCGGACAGATACCAAGAGACCCAGTACTTC. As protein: CASSPDRYQETQYF.

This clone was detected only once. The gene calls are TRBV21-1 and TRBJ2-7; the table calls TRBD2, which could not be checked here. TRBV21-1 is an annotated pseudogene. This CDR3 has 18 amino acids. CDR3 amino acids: CASSPLRDYPLPKVEQYF. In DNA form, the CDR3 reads TGTGCCAGCAGCCCACTACGGGACTATCCTTTGCCGAAGGTCGAGCAGTACTTC.

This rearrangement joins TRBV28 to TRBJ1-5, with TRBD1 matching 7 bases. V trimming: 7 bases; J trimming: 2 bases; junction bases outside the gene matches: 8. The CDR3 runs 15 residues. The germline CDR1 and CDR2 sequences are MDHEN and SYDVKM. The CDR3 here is CASTGYRGGNQPQHF. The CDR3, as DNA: TGTGCCAGCACTGGGTACAGGGGCGGCAATCAGCCCCAGCATTTT.

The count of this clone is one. The CDR3 nucleotides are TGTGCCACTTCCGGACTAGCGGGCTACAATGAGCAGTTCTTC. Translation gives CATSGLAGYNEQFF. The J gene is TRBJ2-1, the V gene TRBV2, with 11 nucleotides matching TRBD2. With V trimmed by 10 bases and J by 3 bases, 5 bases remained unmatched. The germline V gene has CDR1 SNHLY and CDR2 FYNNEI. This CDR3 is 14 amino acids long.

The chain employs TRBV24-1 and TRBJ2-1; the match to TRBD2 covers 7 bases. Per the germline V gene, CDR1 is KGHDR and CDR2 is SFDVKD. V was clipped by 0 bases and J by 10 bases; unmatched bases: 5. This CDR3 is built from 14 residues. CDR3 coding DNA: TGTGCCACCAGTGATTTGTTGGCGGGAGAAGAGCAGTTCTTC. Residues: CATSDLLAGEEQFF.

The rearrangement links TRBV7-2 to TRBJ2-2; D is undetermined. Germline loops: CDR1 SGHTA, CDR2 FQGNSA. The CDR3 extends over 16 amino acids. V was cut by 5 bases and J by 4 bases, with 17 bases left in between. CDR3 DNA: TGTGCCAGCAGCGACCGGGTCCCCTTGAGCACCGGGGAGCTGTTTTTT. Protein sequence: CASSDRVPLSTGELFF.

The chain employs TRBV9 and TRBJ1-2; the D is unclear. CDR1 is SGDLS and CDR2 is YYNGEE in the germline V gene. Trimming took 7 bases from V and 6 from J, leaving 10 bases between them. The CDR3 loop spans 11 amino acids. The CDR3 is CASGRGDGYTF. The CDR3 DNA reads TGTGCCAGCGGCCGGGGAGATGGCTACACCTTC.

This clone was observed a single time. DNA of the CDR3: TGCGCCAGCAGCCTACCGGACAGCGATCTGTTTCTCTATGGCTACACCTTC. This translates into CASSLPDSDLFLYGYTF. The chain links TRBV4-1 to TRBJ1-2; TRBD1 is a possible D gene (6 bases). CDR3 length equals 17 residues. Trimming shortened V by 4 bases and J by 4 bases, and 22 bases separated the two germline ends. Looked up from germline, CDR1 is MGHRA and CDR2 is YSYEKL.

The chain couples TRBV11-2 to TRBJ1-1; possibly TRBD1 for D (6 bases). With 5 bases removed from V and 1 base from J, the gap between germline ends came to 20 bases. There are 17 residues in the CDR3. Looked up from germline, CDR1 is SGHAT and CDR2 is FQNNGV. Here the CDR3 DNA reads TGTGCCAGCAGCGCATACAACCTCGGACAGCCGAACACTGAAGCTTTCTTT. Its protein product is CASSAYNLGQPNTEAFF.

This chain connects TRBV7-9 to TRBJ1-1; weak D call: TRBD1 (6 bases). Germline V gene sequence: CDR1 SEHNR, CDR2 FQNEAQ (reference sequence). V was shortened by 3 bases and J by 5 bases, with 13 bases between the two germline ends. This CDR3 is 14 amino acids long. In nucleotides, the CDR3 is TGTGCCAGCAGCTTGTACCCAGGGGAGACTGAAGCTTTCTTT. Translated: CASSLYPGETEAFF.

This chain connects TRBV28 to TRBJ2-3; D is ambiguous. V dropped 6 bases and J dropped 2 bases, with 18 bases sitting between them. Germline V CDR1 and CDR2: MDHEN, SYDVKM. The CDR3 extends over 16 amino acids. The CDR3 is CASRTWRSMVTDTQYF. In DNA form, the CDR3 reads TGTGCCAGCAGAACCTGGCGGAGTATGGTCACAGATACGCAGTATTTT.

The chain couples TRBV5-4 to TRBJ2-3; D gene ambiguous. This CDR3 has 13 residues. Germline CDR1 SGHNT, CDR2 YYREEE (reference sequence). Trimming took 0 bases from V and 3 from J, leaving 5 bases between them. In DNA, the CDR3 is TGTGCCAGCAGCTTGGTCGTTACAGATACGCAGTATTTT. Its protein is CASSLVVTDTQYF.

In DNA, the CDR3 is TGTGCCAGCAGCCAAGATTTGGCGGGGCTAGGCACTGAAGCTTTCTTT. Translated: CASSQDLAGLGTEAFF. V usage is TRBV3-1 (or the pseudogene TRBV3-2) and J usage is TRBJ1-1, with a weak D call TRBD1 (5 bases). V lost 0 bases to trimming and J lost 4 bases, with 15 bases between them. The CDR3 has 16 amino acids. Germline lookup yields CDR1 LGHDT and CDR2 YNNKEL (reference sequence).